Listed here are 15 T cell receptor beta chains from one sample, sequenced in a study of cytomegalovirus exposure and HLA in healthy donors (dated by TCRdb to between 2016 and 2019). The method was the immunoSEQ multiplex PCR assay. A mixture of 60 forward primers for TCR Vbeta segments and 13 reverse primers for TCR Jbeta segments was used in the multiplex PCR. This immuneACCESS table, as held by TCRdb, lists in-frame sequences with V and J called but not all clones. Of the missing ones, under half trace to an unresolved V gene in checked studies; the others have no known cause. The sample contains around 100,000 clones, over 75% of them found a single time. About 4.2% of the sample is held by the ten biggest clonotypes. Sequenced: PBMCs. The receptors stem from a male donor in good health and CMV-seropositive.

The gene calls are TRBV6-5 and TRBJ2-3; D is possibly TRBD1 (5 bases). Germline loops: CDR1 MNHEY, CDR2 SVGAGI. This CDR3 has 14 residues. V dropped 6 bases and J dropped 0 bases, with 10 bases sitting between them. DNA for the CDR3: TGTGCCAGCAGCCACCGACAGAGCACAGATACGCAGTATTTT. Translated: CASSHRQSTDTQYF.

This chain uses TRBV28 with TRBJ2-1; 12 positions match TRBD1. Germline V gene lookup returns CDR1 MDHEN and CDR2 SYDVKM. Losses at the gene ends were 6 bases for V and 6 bases for J; bases not matched to a gene: 9. There are 16 residues in the CDR3. CDR3 protein: CASRITGTGGRNEQFF. The DNA for the CDR3 is TGTGCCAGCAGGATTACCGGGACAGGGGGCCGCAATGAGCAGTTCTTC.

The gene calls are TRBV28 and TRBJ2-7, with a tentative D call TRBD1 (6 bases). The V end was cut by 6 bases, the J end by 4 bases, with 19 bases between. Germline CDR1 and CDR2: MDHEN and SYDVKM. The CDR3 sequence is 15 residues long. DNA for the CDR3: TGTGCCAGCAGAACCCATCCACAGGGTTCGTACGAGCAGTACTTC. Protein product: CASRTHPQGSYEQYF.

CDR3 sequence: CASRDSGTIEQYF. The CDR3 bases are TGTGCCAGTCGGGACTCTGGAACTATCGAGCAGTACTTC. The chain is built from TRBV27 and TRBJ2-7, with D perhaps TRBD2 (6 bases). The V and J ends lost 9 bases and 6 bases respectively, with 18 bases between them. This CDR3 has 13 residues. Per the germline V gene, CDR1 is MNHEY and CDR2 is SMNVEV (reference sequence).

The rearrangement uses TRBV9 and TRBJ1-3; D ambiguous. Germline CDR1 reads SGDLS; CDR2 reads YYNGEE. The CDR3 totals 13 residues. Deletions cut 3 bases from V and 3 bases from J, with 7 bases between. CDR3 residues: CASSARLGNTIYF. The DNA of the CDR3 is TGTGCCAGCAGCGCGAGGCTTGGAAACACCATATATTTT.

V usage is TRBV7-9 and J usage is TRBJ1-1; TRBD1 is a possible D gene (6 bases). The CDR3 contains 15 residues. V was cut by 5 bases and J by 6 bases, with 19 bases left in between. Germline V gives CDR1 SEHNR, CDR2 FQNEAQ (reference sequence). The CDR3 spells CASSPTQGRVAEAFF. As DNA, the CDR3 is TGTGCCAGCAGCCCCACCCAGGGGCGTGTGGCTGAAGCTTTCTTT.

This sequence joins TRBV5-4 and TRBJ2-7, with TRBD1 matching over 8 bases. This CDR3 comprises 14 residues. V lost 5 bases and J lost 1; bases outside the gene matches: 5. Looked up from germline, CDR1 is SGHNT and CDR2 is YYREEE (reference sequence). This CDR3 is CASRPDRASYEQYF. The CDR3 bases are TGTGCCAGCAGACCGGACAGGGCGTCCTACGAGCAGTACTTC.

This chain connects TRBV29-1 to TRBJ2-1; 7 bases are shared with TRBD2. CDR3 length: 15 residues. The V gene end was trimmed by 4 bases and the J gene end by 6 bases; junction bases not matched to a gene: 12. CDR1 and CDR2 (germline): SQVTM, ANQGSEA. CDR3 nucleotides: TGCAGCGTTGTCAAAATGGGCGGGAGAACCAATGAGCAGTTCTTC. Translated, it gives CSVVKMGGRTNEQFF.

This CDR3 reads CASSSTGDWWSNQPQHF. The CDR3 DNA is TGTGCCAGCAGTTCGACAGGGGATTGGTGGAGCAATCAGCCCCAGCATTTT. The chain is built from TRBV28 and TRBJ1-5; the match to TRBD1 covers 8 bases. CDR3 length: 17 residues. After removal of 4 bases from V and 1 base from J, the junction contained 9 bases not matched to a gene. The germline gives CDR1 MDHEN, CDR2 SYDVKM.

The V call is TRBV20-1, the J call TRBJ1-1; D remains unclear. The V and J ends lost 8 bases and 7 bases respectively, with 14 bases between them. Germline CDR1 DFQATT, CDR2 SNEGSKA (reference sequence). There are 11 residues in the CDR3. Here the CDR3 DNA reads TGCAGTACAAAGATAGGACTTGAAGCTTTCTTT. As protein: CSTKIGLEAFF.

The V call is TRBV6-4, the J call TRBJ2-7; D is uncertain. V was cut by 3 bases and J by 2 bases, with 8 bases left in between. Germline CDR1 MRHNA, CDR2 SNTAGT. The CDR3 has 13 residues. The CDR3 loop is CASSESETYEQYF. CDR3 nucleotides: TGTGCCAGCAGTGAGTCAGAAACCTACGAGCAGTACTTC.

The V call is TRBV2, the J call TRBJ2-3; possibly TRBD1 for D (5 bases). Germline CDR1 and CDR2: SNHLY and FYNNEI. Trimming cost V 1 base and J 1 base, with 9 bases left between them. The CDR3 runs 15 residues. CDR3 protein: CASSEGGFGTDTQYF. The CDR3 nucleotides read TGTGCCAGCAGTGAAGGGGGCTTTGGCACAGATACGCAGTATTTT.

The chain is built from TRBV19 and TRBJ1-2, with TRBD1 matching over 11 bases. J lost 4 bases, V lost 3 bases, and 10 bases had no gene match. Germline CDR1 LNHDA, CDR2 SQIVND (reference sequence). This CDR3 comprises 17 residues. The DNA of the CDR3 is TGTGCCAGTAGTATGTCCGGACAGGGGGCCGGGGGCTATGGCTACACCTTC. This encodes CASSMSGQGAGGYGYTF.

The chain uses TRBV5-1 and TRBJ2-3, with 8 bases aligning to TRBD1. The germline CDR1 and CDR2 sequences are SGHRS and YFSETQ. The CDR3 spans 13 residues. Trimming removed 1 base from V and 14 bases from J; junction bases left unmatched: 9. The CDR3 reads CASSLLGQENSYF. The CDR3 nucleotides are TGCGCCAGCAGCTTGTTGGGACAGGAGAATTCGTATTTT.

The J gene is TRBJ1-1, the V gene TRBV29-1; the match to TRBD1 covers 7 bases. The CDR3 loop spans 10 amino acids. The V segment lost 3 bases and the J segment 11 bases; nucleotides outside the gene matches: 3. Germline loops: CDR1 SQVTM, CDR2 ANQGSEA. The CDR3 region is CSVEDRPAFF. In nucleotides, the CDR3 is TGCAGCGTTGAGGACAGGCCGGCTTTCTTT.